These 18 T cell receptor beta chains share one sample of origin, sequenced in a study of T-cell reconstitution after alpha-beta-depleted transplantation in children. Preparation of the TCRbeta library was carried out with unique molecular identifiers. A single record per CDR3 protein comes from TCRdb applying MiXCR to the PCR reads. The sample has 490,000 or so distinct CDR3 sequences, over 9.5% seen once. Sequencing used PBMCs, obtained before TCRalphabeta/CD19-depleted stem cell transplant. The receptors derive from a child aged 2-15 years with inherited bone marrow failure, due to receive a stem cell transplant.

At least ten counts were recorded for this clonotype. The CDR3 DNA reads as TGCGCCAGCAGCCTGAGGAAGGACACTGAAGCTTTCTTT. This sequence encodes CASSLRKDTEAFF. The chain joins TRBV4-1 to TRBJ1-1; D remains ambiguous. The CDR3 spans 13 residues. The V and J ends lost 4 bases and 3 bases respectively, with 9 bases between them. Germline V gene sequence: CDR1 MGHRA, CDR2 YSYEKL.

Of note for this clonotype: A much more abundant neighbour one base away suggests this may be a read error. The J gene is TRBJ2-7, the V gene TRBV29-1, with 8 bases matching TRBD2. CDR3 length: 13 amino acids. Germline assignment: CDR1 SQVTM and CDR2 ANQGSEA. With 4 bases clipped from V and 1 base from J, the junction kept 3 bases outside the gene matches. The CDR3: CSVAGGLSYEQYF. The CDR3 nucleotides read TGCAGCGTTGCGGGAGGGCTGTCCTACGAGCAGTACTTC.

In this sample, this clonotype turned up many times. The chain uses TRBV29-1 and TRBJ1-1; TRBD1 matches at 7 bases. The CDR3 is made up of 15 amino acids. V was clipped by 0 bases and J by 0 bases; unmatched bases: 4. CDR1 is SQVTM and CDR2 is ANQGSEA in the germline V gene. CDR3 nucleotides: TGCAGCGTTGAAGATCCCAGGGGGGTGAACACTGAAGCTTTCTTT. Amino acid sequence: CSVEDPRGVNTEAFF. Together with reference TRBV29-1 and TRBJ1-1, the CDR3 gives the full variable domain: SAVISQKPSRDICQRGTSLTIQCQVDSQVTMMFWYRQQPGQSLTLIATANQGSEATYESGFVIDKFPISRPNLTFSTLTVSNMSPEDSSIYLCSVEDPRGVNTEAFFGQGTRLTVV.

This clonotype has at least ten counts. The chain is built from TRBV4-1 and TRBJ2-2; 9 bases are shared with TRBD2. J lost 4 bases, V lost 1 base, and 10 bases had no gene match. The germline V gene has CDR1 MGHRA and CDR2 YSYEKL. This CDR3 has 18 amino acids. The CDR3 nucleotides read TGCGCCAGCAGCCAAGTTCGGGCGGGAGGGCCTATCACCGGGGAGCTGTTTTTT. This translates into CASSQVRAGGPITGELFF.

This clonotype was detected ten times or more. This chain uses TRBV7-8 with TRBJ2-1; 8 bases agree with TRBD2. The CDR3 is 17 amino acids. The V and J ends lost 2 bases and 6 bases, in that order; junction bases with no gene match: 12. CDR1 is SGHVS and CDR2 is FQNEAQ in the germline V gene. CDR3 sequence: CASSLRFGLAGSNEQFF. The CDR3 DNA reads as TGTGCCAGCAGCTTAAGGTTCGGATTAGCGGGGAGCAATGAGCAGTTCTTC.

The chain employs TRBV19 and TRBJ1-5; D is undetermined. The CDR3 is 16 residues long. Trimming pared 2 bases from V and 1 base from J, leaving 12 bases between. Per the germline V gene, CDR1 is LNHDA and CDR2 is SQIVND (reference sequence). The CDR3 here is CASSIIFAASNQPQHF. CDR3 nucleotides: TGTGCCAGTAGTATAATATTCGCGGCCAGCAATCAGCCCCAGCATTTT.

The table lists this clonotype with a few counts. The J gene is TRBJ2-7, the V gene TRBV20-1, with 9 bases lining up with TRBD2. Germline loops: CDR1 DFQATT, CDR2 SNEGSKA (reference sequence). The CDR3 contains 14 residues. The J segment lost 3 bases and the V segment lost 6 bases, leaving 9 bases of the junction unmatched. In nucleotides, the CDR3 is TGCAGTGCGGACCCTAGCGGGGCAAGCTACGAGCAGTACTTC. Its translation is CSADPSGASYEQYF.

This clonotype was observed at least ten times. The gene calls are TRBV10-2 and TRBJ2-3; 9 bases are a match to TRBD2. The trim removed 3 bases at V and 6 bases at J, leaving 10 bases unmatched. Germline CDR1 WSHSY, CDR2 SAAADI. The CDR3 is made up of 16 amino acids. The CDR3 loop reads CASSEESGRSGDTQYF. The CDR3 DNA reads as TGCGCCAGCAGTGAAGAAAGCGGGAGGTCCGGTGATACGCAGTATTTT.

This clonotype was seen many times. This chain connects TRBV7-9 to TRBJ2-7, with 8 nucleotides matching TRBD1. V lost 3 bases to trimming and J lost 6 bases; unmatched junction nucleotides: 7. The CDR3 is 14 residues long. Germline CDR1 reads SEHNR; CDR2 reads FQNEAQ (reference sequence). The CDR3 is CASSLQGARGEQYF. The CDR3 bases are TGTGCCAGCAGCTTGCAGGGGGCGCGTGGCGAGCAGTACTTC.

This clonotype was recorded at least ten times. The chain combines TRBV4-3 with TRBJ2-1, with D possibly TRBD1 on 7 matching bases. Germline lookup yields CDR1 LGHNA and CDR2 YSLEER. V lost 5 bases and J lost 7, with 15 bases in between. This CDR3 comprises 14 residues. CDR3 nucleotide sequence: TGCGCCAGCAGCTACTACAGGGGAGGAAATGAGCAGTTCTTC. Protein product: CASSYYRGGNEQFF.

Ten or more counts support this clonotype. The chain links TRBV29-1 to TRBJ2-7; the D gene is possibly TRBD2 (5 bases). Per the germline V gene, CDR1 is SQVTM and CDR2 is ANQGSEA. Trimming shortened V by 1 base and J by 5 bases, and 9 bases separated the two germline ends. The CDR3 runs to 12 residues. CDR3 coding DNA: TGCAGCGTTGAAGTGGCTAGCAACGAGCAGTACTTC. Protein sequence: CSVEVASNEQYF.

There are many counts of this clonotype. The chain combines TRBV12-3 or TRBV12-4 with TRBJ2-3; D might be TRBD1 (5 bases). Trimming pared 5 bases from V and 5 bases from J, leaving 14 bases between. The CDR3 spans 14 residues. The CDR3 reads CASSLTVFQDTQYF. CDR3 DNA sequence: TGTGCCAGCAGTCTGACAGTATTTCAAGATACGCAGTATTTT.

Notes on this clonotype: Possible read error: a much larger clone is one base away. The chain employs TRBV11-1 and TRBJ2-7; 9 bases map to TRBD1. CDR3 length equals 15 residues. Looked up from germline, CDR1 is SGHAT and CDR2 is FQDESV (reference sequence). V lost 5 bases, J lost 3 bases, and 8 bases stayed unmatched. The CDR3 DNA reads as TGTGCCAGCAGCCCTTCGGTGACAGGGGGCTACGAGCAGTACTTC. As protein: CASSPSVTGGYEQYF.

This clonotype was seen at least ten times. The CDR3 DNA reads as TGTGCCAGCAGCTTAGGGCGGGCCCCCTACGAGCAGTACTTC. Its protein is CASSLGRAPYEQYF. The J gene is TRBJ2-7, the V gene TRBV7-2, with D possibly being TRBD2 (5 bases). Germline lookup yields CDR1 SGHTA and CDR2 FQGNSA. The CDR3 covers 14 residues. With 1 base removed from V and 2 bases from J, the gap between germline ends came to 9 bases. Based on the CDR3 plus reference TRBV7-2 and TRBJ2-7, the full variable domain is GAGVSQSPSNKVTEKGKDVELRCDPISGHTALYWYRQSLGQGLEFLIYFQGNSAPDKSGLPSDRFSAERTGGSVSTLTIQRTQQEDSAVYLCASSLGRAPYEQYFGPGTRLTVT.

This clonotype was seen many times. The chain combines TRBV12-3 or TRBV12-4 with TRBJ1-1; no reliable D call. V was trimmed by 3 bases and J by 4 bases, leaving 9 bases between them. The CDR3 is made up of 13 amino acids. DNA of the CDR3: TGTGCCAGCAGTTTTTCCCGGACCACTGAAGCTTTCTTT. Translation gives CASSFSRTTEAFF.

In its sample, this clonotype was seen many times. In nucleotides, the CDR3 is TGTGCCAGCAGCTGGGGGAGCGGGAGCTCAGGAGGTGAGCAGTTCTTC. Translating gives CASSWGSGSSGGEQFF. The V gene is TRBV7-2, the J gene TRBJ2-1; 8 nucleotides align to TRBD2. The V gene's germline CDR1 is SGHTA and CDR2 FQGNSA. The junction had 14 bases not matched to a gene; V was cut back by 4 bases and J by 9 bases. The CDR3 runs 16 residues.

This clonotype was detected ten times or more. The rearrangement links TRBV15 to TRBJ2-7, with 7 bases fitting TRBD2. This CDR3 has 16 residues. V gave up 0 bases and J gave up 3 bases; unmatched junction bases: 8. Looked up from germline, CDR1 is LNHNV and CDR2 is YYDKDF (reference sequence). CDR3 in amino acids: CATSRDAPRGNYEQYF. DNA of the CDR3: TGTGCCACCAGCAGAGATGCCCCGCGGGGGAACTACGAGCAGTACTTC.

The V gene is TRBV7-2, the J gene TRBJ2-7, with TRBD2 matching over 7 bases. The CDR3 extends over 13 amino acids. The V gene end was trimmed by 5 bases and the J gene end by 6 bases; junction bases not matched to a gene: 7. Germline CDR1 is SGHTA and CDR2 is FQGNSA. The CDR3 sequence is CASSDRLAGEQYF. CDR3 sequence (DNA): TGTGCCAGCAGCGACAGACTAGCCGGCGAGCAGTACTTC.